One and the same sample provided the 13 T cell receptor beta chains below, sequenced in a study of post-analysis software for immune sequencing data. Regarding the study as a whole: Patients carried roughly five TRBV segments more frequently than controls did, and TRBV5-6, TRBV5-1 and TRBV20-1 were among them.

The antigens these receptors bind are not known. Researchers reported that TCR beta cDNA libraries carried unique molecular identifiers. TCRdb reprocessed the PCR reads via MiXCR and lists one record per CDR3 protein. The sample lists about 800,000 distinct CDR3 sequences; approximately 30% were seen once. The sample consisted of blood. The receptor set was obtained from a girl aged 10 to 17 with multiple sclerosis.

There are a few counts of this clonotype. The CDR3 sequence: CASSYTRLAQAEQFF. CDR3 coding DNA: TGTGCCAGCAGCTACACAAGACTAGCGCAGGCTGAGCAGTTCTTC. V usage is TRBV28 and J usage is TRBJ2-1, with TRBD2 matching 8 bases. Germline CDR1 is MDHEN and CDR2 is SYDVKM. CDR3 length equals 15 residues. V was pared by 6 bases and J by 9 bases, with 13 bases of the junction left unmatched.

Only a few counts were recorded for this clonotype. V is TRBV5-5 and J is TRBJ2-1; TRBD2 matches at 7 bases. CDR3 length: 16 residues. V gave up 2 bases and J gave up 0 bases; unmatched junction bases: 5. CDR1 and CDR2 (germline): SGHKS, YYEKEE (reference sequence). The CDR3 sequence is CASSFPAGSSYNEQFF. CDR3 coding DNA: TGTGCCAGCAGCTTCCCAGCGGGGAGCTCCTACAATGAGCAGTTCTTC.

This clonotype came up a few times. The chain recombines TRBV9 with TRBJ2-5; D is perhaps TRBD1 or TRBD2 (5 bases each). Germline V gives CDR1 SGDLS, CDR2 YYNGEE. The CDR3 is made up of 14 amino acids. The germline V and J ends were trimmed by 7 bases and 1 base, with 14 bases remaining between them. The CDR3, as DNA: TGTGCCAGCCAAAGAGGGGCGGTCCAAGAGACCCAGTACTTC. The encoded protein is CASQRGAVQETQYF. The variable domain in full, completed from reference TRBV9 and TRBJ2-5, reads DSGVTQTPKHLITATGQRVTLRCSPRSGDLSVYWYQQSLDQGLQFLIQYYNGEERAKGNILERFSAQQFPDLHSELNLSSLELGDSALYFCASQRGAVQETQYFGPGTRLLVL.

Many counts were recorded for this clonotype. This chain links TRBV20-1 with TRBJ1-4, with D uncertain. CDR3 length: 13 amino acids. Germline-derived CDR1 and CDR2 are DFQATT and SNEGSKA (reference sequence). Trimming pared 6 bases from V and 7 bases from J, leaving 15 bases between. CDR3 protein: CSAPSPTREKLFF. CDR3 in DNA: TGCAGTGCCCCGTCGCCGACGCGTGAAAAACTGTTTTTT.

This chain connects TRBV20-1 to TRBJ2-2; possibly TRBD1 or TRBD2 for D (6 bases each). The CDR3 length is 14 residues. V dropped 6 bases and J dropped 5 bases, with 16 bases sitting between them. Germline CDR1 reads DFQATT; CDR2 reads SNEGSKA (reference sequence). In DNA, the CDR3 is TGCAGTGCCGGGGGCGACTACCCGACCGGGGAGCTGTTTTTT. Translation: CSAGGDYPTGELFF.

The J gene is TRBJ2-3, the V gene TRBV5-5; 11 bases agree with TRBD1. This CDR3 spans 18 amino acids. Germline CDR1 reads SGHKS; CDR2 reads YYEKEE (reference sequence). V shed 4 bases and J 0 bases; nucleotides not matched to a gene: 10. In nucleotides, the CDR3 is TGTGCCAGCAGCCACCGGGACAGGGGGACAGCTAGCACAGATACGCAGTATTTT. Translating gives CASSHRDRGTASTDTQYF.

This clonotype was counted between two and nine times. V gene TRBV9 combines with J gene TRBJ1-2; possibly TRBD1 for D (5 bases). The CDR3 totals 15 residues. Germline-derived CDR1 and CDR2 are SGDLS and YYNGEE. The germline V and J ends were trimmed by 3 bases and 6 bases, with 18 bases remaining between them. CDR3 in DNA: TGTGCCAGCAGCGCAGGGTCCTGGGGAGTGGATGGCTACACCTTC. Protein product: CASSAGSWGVDGYTF. The full variable domain, with the rest looked up from reference TRBV9 and TRBJ1-2, is DSGVTQTPKHLITATGQRVTLRCSPRSGDLSVYWYQQSLDQGLQFLIQYYNGEERAKGNILERFSAQQFPDLHSELNLSSLELGDSALYFCASSAGSWGVDGYTFGSGTRLTVV.

Only a few counts were recorded for this clonotype. The V gene is TRBV10-3, the J gene TRBJ2-7; 10 bases line up with TRBD2. Germline CDR1 is ENHRY and CDR2 is SYGVKD. Trimming at V came to 6 bases and at J to 4 bases, leaving 3 bases not matched to a gene. The CDR3 runs to 13 residues. This CDR3 reads CAIRGSGRYEQYF. DNA for the CDR3: TGTGCCATCAGGGGTAGCGGGAGGTACGAGCAGTACTTC.

V is TRBV7-2 and J is TRBJ2-7; 10 bases are a match to TRBD2. The length of the CDR3 is 14 residues. The germline gives CDR1 SGHTA, CDR2 FQGNSA. After removal of 4 bases from V and 4 bases from J, the junction contained 4 bases not matched to a gene. CDR3 coding DNA: TGTGCCAGCAGCTCGGGACTAGCGAAGTACGAGCAGTACTTC. It translates to CASSSGLAKYEQYF.

The gene calls are TRBV29-1 and TRBJ2-3; D unresolved. Trimming cost V 7 bases and J 3 bases, with 20 bases left between them. This CDR3 spans 15 amino acids. Germline V gene lookup returns CDR1 SQVTM and CDR2 ANQGSEA. The CDR3 DNA follows: TGCAGCGAGACGACGGGCAGTGGTTTGACAGATACGCAGTATTTT. This encodes CSETTGSGLTDTQYF.

This chain uses TRBV20-1 with TRBJ2-5; D not certain. Trimming cost V 1 base and J 5 bases, with 17 bases left between them. The CDR3 runs to 15 residues. Germline lookup yields CDR1 DFQATT and CDR2 SNEGSKA (reference sequence). The CDR3 sequence: CSARVASLPSETQYF. The CDR3 DNA reads as TGCAGTGCTAGAGTGGCTAGTCTTCCATCGGAGACCCAGTACTTC.

The V call is TRBV11-2, the J call TRBJ2-3; D unresolved. Trimming took 5 bases from V and 4 from J, leaving 25 bases between them. CDR1 and CDR2 (germline): SGHAT, FQNNGV. The CDR3 is 18 amino acids. CDR3 region: CASSRTHASELLSDTQYF. The CDR3, as DNA: TGTGCCAGCAGCCGGACGCATGCCAGCGAACTCCTTTCAGATACGCAGTATTTT. The full variable domain, its missing parts supplied by reference TRBV11-2 and TRBJ2-3, is EAGVAQSPRYKIIEKRQSVAFWCNPISGHATLYWYQQILGQGPKLLIQFQNNGVVDDSQLPKDRFSAERLKGVDSTLKIQPAKLEDSAVYLCASSRTHASELLSDTQYFGPGTRLTVL.

The V and J genes are TRBV18 and TRBJ2-7, with D perhaps matching TRBD2 (6 bases). Germline V CDR1 and CDR2: KGHSH, LQKENI. This CDR3 has 14 residues. Between the trimmed V and J ends, which lost 3 bases and 5 bases, there was a span of 14 bases. CDR3 sequence (DNA): TGTGCCAGCTCACCCCAACTGGAGGGCCACGAGCAGTACTTC. It yields the protein CASSPQLEGHEQYF.